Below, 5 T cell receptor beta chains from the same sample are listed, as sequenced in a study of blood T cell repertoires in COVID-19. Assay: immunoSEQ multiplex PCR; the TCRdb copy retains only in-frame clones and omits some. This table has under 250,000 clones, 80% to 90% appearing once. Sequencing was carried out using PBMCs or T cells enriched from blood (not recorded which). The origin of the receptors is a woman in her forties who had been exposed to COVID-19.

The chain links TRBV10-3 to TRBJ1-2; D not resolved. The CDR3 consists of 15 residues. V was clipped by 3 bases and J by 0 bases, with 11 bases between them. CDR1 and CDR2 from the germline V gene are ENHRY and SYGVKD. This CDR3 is CAISEWAEANYGYTF. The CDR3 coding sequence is TGTGCCATCAGTGAATGGGCCGAAGCTAACTATGGCTACACCTTC.

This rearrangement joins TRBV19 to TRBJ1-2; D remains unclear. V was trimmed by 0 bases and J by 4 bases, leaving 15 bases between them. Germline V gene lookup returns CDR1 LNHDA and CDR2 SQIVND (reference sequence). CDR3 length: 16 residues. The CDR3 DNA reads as TGTGCCAGTAGTATAGAGCGAAACCCCCTTGCCTATGGCTACACCTTC. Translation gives CASSIERNPLAYGYTF. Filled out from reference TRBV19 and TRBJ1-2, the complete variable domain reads DGGITQSPKYLFRKEGQNVTLSCEQNLNHDAMYWYRQDPGQGLRLIYYSQIVNDFQKGDIAEGYSVSREKKESFPLTVTSAQKNPTAFYLCASSIERNPLAYGYTFGSGTRLTVV.

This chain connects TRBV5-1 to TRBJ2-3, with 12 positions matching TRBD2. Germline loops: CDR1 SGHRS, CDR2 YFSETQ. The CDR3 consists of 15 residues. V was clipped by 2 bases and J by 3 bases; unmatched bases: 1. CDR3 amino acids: CASSLGTSGTDTQYF. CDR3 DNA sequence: TGCGCCAGCAGCTTAGGGACTAGCGGGACAGATACGCAGTATTTT.

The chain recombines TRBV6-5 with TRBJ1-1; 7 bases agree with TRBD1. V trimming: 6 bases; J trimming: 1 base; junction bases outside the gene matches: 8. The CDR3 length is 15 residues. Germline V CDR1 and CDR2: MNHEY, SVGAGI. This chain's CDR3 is CASRRGQQGNTEAFF. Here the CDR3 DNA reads TGTGCCAGCAGGAGGGGACAGCAAGGGAACACTGAAGCTTTCTTT.

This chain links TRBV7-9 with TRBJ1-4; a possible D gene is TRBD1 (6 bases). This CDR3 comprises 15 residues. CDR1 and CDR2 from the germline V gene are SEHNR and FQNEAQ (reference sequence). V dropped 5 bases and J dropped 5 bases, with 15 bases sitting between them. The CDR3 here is CASSENGGLNEKLFF. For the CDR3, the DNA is TGTGCCAGCAGCGAGAATGGGGGCTTAAATGAAAAACTGTTTTTT.